This record looks at one TCR beta chain sequence and its context. The antigen this receptor binds is unknown. The record has no base qualities; no much larger clone is one base away. Every donor in the study was a healthy Caucasian. Three pairs of female monozygotic twins, all aged 18 to 29 years, were included in the twin cohort. Positive isolation kits from Invitrogen were used to isolate the CD4+ and CD8+ T cell populations. The sample belongs to a study of identical twins listed by TCRdb under 2016. Background for the entire study: TCR alpha and beta repertoires from monozygotic twins, unrelated adults of various ages and cord blood were deep-sequenced to test whether fetal clonotypes persist. Replicate twin experiments were performed at different times using different library preparation protocols to rule out contamination. Results and caveats for the whole study, not just this receptor: Conclusions relied on cross-sectional statistical analysis, since the same donors could not be followed over many years. In monozygotic twins, out-of-frame TCR alpha sharing was systematically underestimated by recombination models, although the models agreed with sharing between unrelated individuals. In beta out-of-frame sequences, excess twin sharing was weaker, because having fewer shared sequences lowered the signal-to-noise ratio. Invariant T cells such as MAIT and iNKT could partly confound zero-insertion analyses, although diverse VJ usage argued against such confounding for most clonotypes. Abundant cord blood beta clonotypes carried fewer insertions; young adult naive repertoires showed a weaker similar trend, while memory repertoires showed none. Out-of-frame TCR alpha sequences shared between twins showed an excess of low generation-probability sequences compared with coincidental sharing between unrelated individuals.

From the cysteine through the phenylalanine, the CDR3 covers 11 amino acids. Only CDR3 DNA remains: 33 bases, in frame from the first base. In the germline V gene, CDR1 corresponds to SGHAT and CDR2 to FQNNGV. V is reduced by 4 bases and J by 3 bases, leaving a spacing of 3 bases between them. Receptor amplification or capture employed 5' RACE. Instrument used: Illumina HiSeq 2000. Template switching introduced a universal primer binding site; the final cDNA contained a unique molecular identifier, enabling accurate counting of TCR cDNA molecules. Specific primers in the conserved constant-segment region were used to synthesize first-strand cDNA for the TCR alpha and beta chains. To control for contamination, every cDNA library carried two barcodes: a SMART-Mk sample barcode plus Illumina barcodes. TruSeq adapter sequences and Illumina sample barcodes were added in two successive PCR steps. Sequencing of the TCR alpha and beta cDNA libraries was done on the Illumina HiSeq platform using custom primers. In the authors' own workflow: Raw reads were processed with MiGEC to extract unique molecular identifiers, and MiXCR was used to determine CDR3 positions. For each individual, recombination models were inferred using an EM algorithm with the repgenHMM and IGoR tools. Shared clonotypes were analyzed with the tcR package in R, and sharing was normalized by the product of cloneset sizes. To study raw recombination free of thymic and clonal selection effects, out-of-frame nonproductive sequences were analyzed. The raw public reads went through TCRdb reprocessing: fastp at Q25, MiXCR clone calling, in-frame beta chains kept. Here each entry gathers all rows of one CDR3 protein and keeps the most common genes and DNA. In this record, the V and J calls reflect TCRdb's handling and not the investigators' own analysis. In all, the sample holds fewer than 500,000 distinct CDR3 sequences, and approximately 24% of those were seen once. In total, the top ten clones hold about 2.7% of the sample.

These records were also assigned to another study, of T cells expressing NK-cell markers. Drawing on the second study: Seven to nine donors provided sorted CD3+CD56+NKG2C+, CD3+CD56+NKG2C- and CD3+CD56-NKG2C+ T-cell subsets, whose TCR beta-chain repertoires were profiled. Of the eight sequenced donors, seven were found to be HCMV-seropositive and one was found to be HCMV-seronegative. In several experiments an anti-gammadeltaTCR antibody was added to restrict sorting to alphabetaTCR-expressing T cells. For roughly six donors, the dominant CD3+CD56+NKG2C+ clonotypes were among the top 10 CD8+ clonotypes and accounted for roughly 1.0-8% of CD8+ T cells. Those dominant clonotypes were again the most abundant among CD3+CD56-NKG2C+ cells in a handful of donors, at about 25-60.1%. Whether the expanded NKG2C-expressing T cell clones were specific for HCMV antigens was left unclear. Randomly selected healthy volunteers, three men and five women, were used as the eight sequenced donors. A commercial ELISA kit detecting HCMV-specific IgG in serum was used to determine HCMV serostatus. Reads were demultiplexed and grouped by UMI with MIGEC, and clonotypes were assembled and quantified with MiTCR. To exclude erroneous sequences, any TCR cDNA sequence not supported by at least two reads was discarded. The tcR package was used for downstream repertoire analysis, with clonotypes matched between fractions based on CDR3 nucleotide sequence plus V segment. VDJmatch was used to annotate antigen specificity against VDJdb, with one amino acid substitution allowed in CDR3.

Material: CD4+ T cells sorted from blood. The chain couples TRBV11-2 to TRBJ1-2; the D segment cannot be called with confidence. The clonotype was recovered from a woman between 18 and 29 years old in good health. The CDR3 region: CASSWYYGYTF. The nucleotides are TGTGCCAGCAGCTGGTACTATGGCTACACCTTC.